This TCR beta chain was identified in a study of blood T cells in healthy people across ages. Healthy Caucasian individuals from Russia aged about 6 to 90 served as donors. Total RNA, at least 5.5 micrograms per sample, was extracted from PBMCs. Concerning this clonotype: Its specificity is unknown.

The CDR3 runs to 13 residues. V trimming: 3 bases; J trimming: 6 bases; junction bases outside the gene matches: 4. CDR1 and CDR2 (germline): SEHNR, FQNEAQ (reference sequence). Findings and limits, study-wide: Measured against age, TCR beta diversity per million T cells decreased in a roughly linear manner.

The second PCR ran roughly 6 to 12 cycles with a sample-barcoded 5' primer and J-beta primers. Per sample, CDR3-containing paired-end reads numbered at least 3 million. TCRdb passed the 5' RACE reads through MiXCR, listing each CDR3 protein once. The table includes around 990,000 distinct CDR3 sequences, about 23% detected once. This same sample was also taken into another study, of T cells of mothers and their children.

This chain joins TRBV7-9 and TRBJ1-1; TRBD1 matches at 7 bases. Input material: blood. The sequence derives from a girl aged 2 to 9 in good health. For the CDR3, the DNA is TGTGCCAGCAGCTTTGGGACAGTCGCTGAAGCTTTCTTT. Translating it yields CASSFGTVAEAFF.